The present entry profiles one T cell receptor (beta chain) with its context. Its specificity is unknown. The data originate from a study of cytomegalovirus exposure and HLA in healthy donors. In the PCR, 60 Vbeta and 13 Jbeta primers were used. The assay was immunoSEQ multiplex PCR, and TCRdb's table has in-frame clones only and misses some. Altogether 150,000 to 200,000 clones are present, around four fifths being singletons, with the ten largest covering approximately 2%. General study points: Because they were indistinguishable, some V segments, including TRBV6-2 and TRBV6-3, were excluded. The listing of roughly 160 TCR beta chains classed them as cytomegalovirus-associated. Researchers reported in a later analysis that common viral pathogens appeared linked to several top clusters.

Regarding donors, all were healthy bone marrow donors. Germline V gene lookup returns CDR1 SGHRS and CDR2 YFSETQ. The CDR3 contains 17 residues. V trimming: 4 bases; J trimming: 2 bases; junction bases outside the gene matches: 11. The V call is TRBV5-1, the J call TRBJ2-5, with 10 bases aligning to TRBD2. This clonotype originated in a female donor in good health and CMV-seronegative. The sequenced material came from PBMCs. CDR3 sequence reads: CASSPGGSSGGQETQYF. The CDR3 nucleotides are TGCGCCAGCAGCCCGGGAGGGTCTAGCGGGGGACAAGAGACCCAGTACTTC. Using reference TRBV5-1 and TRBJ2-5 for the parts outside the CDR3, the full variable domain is KAGVTQTPRYLIKTRGQQVTLSCSPISGHRSVSWYQQTPGQGLQFLFEYFSETQRNKGNFPGRFSGRQFSNSRSEMNVSTLELGDSALYLCASSPGGSSGGQETQYFGPGTRLLVL.